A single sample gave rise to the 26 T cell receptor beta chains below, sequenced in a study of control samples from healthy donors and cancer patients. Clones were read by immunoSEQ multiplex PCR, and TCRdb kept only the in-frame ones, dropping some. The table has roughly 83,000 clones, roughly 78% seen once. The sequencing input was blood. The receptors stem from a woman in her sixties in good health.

CDR3: CATGGAGVGGELFF. The CDR3 nucleotides are TGTGCCACTGGGGGAGCGGGAGTTGGTGGGGAGCTGTTTTTT. The V call is TRBV19, the J call TRBJ2-2, with 8 nucleotides matching TRBD2. The CDR3 spans 14 residues. Germline CDR1 and CDR2: LNHDA and SQIVND (reference sequence). The junction had 12 bases not matched to a gene; V was cut back by 10 bases and J by 8 bases.

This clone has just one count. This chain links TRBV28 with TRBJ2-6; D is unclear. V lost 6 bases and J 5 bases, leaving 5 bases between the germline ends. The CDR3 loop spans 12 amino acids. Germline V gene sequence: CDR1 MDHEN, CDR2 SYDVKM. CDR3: CASSGWANVLTF. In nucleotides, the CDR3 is TGTGCCAGCAGCGGCTGGGCCAACGTCCTGACTTTC.

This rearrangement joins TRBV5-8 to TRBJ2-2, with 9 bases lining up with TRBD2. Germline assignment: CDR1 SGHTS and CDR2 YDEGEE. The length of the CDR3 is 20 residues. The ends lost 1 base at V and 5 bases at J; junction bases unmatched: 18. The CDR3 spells CASSLLTSGRPVLGTGELFF. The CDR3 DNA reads TGTGCCAGCAGCTTGCTAACTAGCGGGCGTCCGGTTTTGGGGACCGGGGAGCTGTTTTTT.

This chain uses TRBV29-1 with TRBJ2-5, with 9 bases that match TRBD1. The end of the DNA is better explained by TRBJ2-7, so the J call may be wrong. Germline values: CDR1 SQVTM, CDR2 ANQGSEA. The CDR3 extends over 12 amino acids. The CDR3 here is CSVAGQGYEQYF. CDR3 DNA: TGCAGCGTGGCGGGACAGGGCTACGAGCAGTACTTC.

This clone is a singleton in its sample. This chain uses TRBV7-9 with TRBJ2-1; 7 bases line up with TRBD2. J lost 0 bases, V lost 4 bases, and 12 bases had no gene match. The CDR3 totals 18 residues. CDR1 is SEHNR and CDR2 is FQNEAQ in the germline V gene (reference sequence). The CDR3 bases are TGTGCCAGCAGCTCCCCTGGGGGGGTTCGCGCCTCCTACAATGAGCAGTTCTTC. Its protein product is CASSSPGGVRASYNEQFF. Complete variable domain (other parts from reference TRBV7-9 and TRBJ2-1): DTGVSQNPRHKITKRGQNVTFRCDPISEHNRLYWYRQTLGQGPEFLTYFQNEAQLEKSRLLSDRFSAERPKGSFSTLEIQRTEQGDSAMYLCASSSPGGVRASYNEQFFGPGTRLTVL.

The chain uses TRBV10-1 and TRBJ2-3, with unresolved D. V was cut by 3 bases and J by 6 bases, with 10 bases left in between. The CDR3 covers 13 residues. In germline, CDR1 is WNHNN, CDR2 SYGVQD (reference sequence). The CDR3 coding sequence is TGCGCCAGCAGTGACCAGGTCGGGGATACGCAGTATTTT. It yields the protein CASSDQVGDTQYF.

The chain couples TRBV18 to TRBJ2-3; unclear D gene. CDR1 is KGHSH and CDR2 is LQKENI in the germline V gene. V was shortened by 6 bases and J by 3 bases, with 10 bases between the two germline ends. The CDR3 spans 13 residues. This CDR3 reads CASSLRRTDTQYF. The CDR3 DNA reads TGTGCCAGCTCTTTGCGGCGGACAGATACGCAGTATTTT.

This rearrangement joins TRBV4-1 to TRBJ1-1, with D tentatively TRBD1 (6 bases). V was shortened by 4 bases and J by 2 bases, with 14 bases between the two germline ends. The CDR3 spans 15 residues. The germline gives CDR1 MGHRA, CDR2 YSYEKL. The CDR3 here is CASSLSGGGNTEAFF. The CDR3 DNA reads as TGCGCCAGCAGCCTTTCCGGAGGGGGAAACACTGAAGCTTTCTTT.

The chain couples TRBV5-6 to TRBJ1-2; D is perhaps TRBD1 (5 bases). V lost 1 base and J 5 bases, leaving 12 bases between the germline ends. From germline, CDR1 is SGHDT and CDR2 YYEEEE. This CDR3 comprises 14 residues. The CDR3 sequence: CASSLRRGAYGYTF. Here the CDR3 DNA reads TGTGCCAGCAGCTTGCGACGAGGGGCGTATGGCTACACCTTC.

The DNA of the CDR3 is TGTGCCAGCAGTTCGGAGCGGACCCCCCCCGAGCAGTACTTC. Its protein product is CASSSERTPPEQYF. V usage is TRBV6-5 and J usage is TRBJ2-7; TRBD2 might be the D (5 bases). The CDR3 covers 14 residues. Looked up from germline, CDR1 is MNHEY and CDR2 is SVGAGI. V lost 4 bases and J 6 bases, leaving 16 bases between the germline ends.

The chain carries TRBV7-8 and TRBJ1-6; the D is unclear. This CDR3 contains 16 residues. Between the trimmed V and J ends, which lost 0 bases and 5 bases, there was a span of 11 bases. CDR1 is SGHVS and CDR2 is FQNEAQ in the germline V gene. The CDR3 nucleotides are TGTGCCAGCAGCTTAGCGACACCTAATGATAATTCACCCCTCCACTTT. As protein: CASSLATPNDNSPLHF.

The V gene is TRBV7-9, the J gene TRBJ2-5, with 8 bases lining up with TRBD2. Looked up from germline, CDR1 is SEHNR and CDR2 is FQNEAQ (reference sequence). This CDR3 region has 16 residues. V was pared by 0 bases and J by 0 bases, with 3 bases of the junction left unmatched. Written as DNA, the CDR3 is TGTGCCAGCAGCTTAGCTCGCGGGGGGTACCAAGAGACCCAGTACTTC. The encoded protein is CASSLARGGYQETQYF.

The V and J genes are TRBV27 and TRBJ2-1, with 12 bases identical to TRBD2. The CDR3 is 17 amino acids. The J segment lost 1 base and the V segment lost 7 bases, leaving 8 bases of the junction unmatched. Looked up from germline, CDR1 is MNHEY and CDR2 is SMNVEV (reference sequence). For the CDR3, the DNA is TGTGCCAGCACCCTAGCGGGAGGGCCTTCATCCTACAATGAGCAGTTCTTC. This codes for CASTLAGGPSSYNEQFF.

The CDR3 sequence is CASSSQALPTYNEQFF. DNA for the CDR3: TGTGCCAGCAGCTCACAGGCTCTTCCTACCTACAATGAGCAGTTCTTC. The genes are TRBV5-4 and TRBJ2-1; D may be TRBD1 (5 bases). The length of the CDR3 is 16 residues. Germline CDR1 and CDR2: SGHNT and YYREEE (reference sequence). V lost 3 bases, J lost 2 bases, and 15 bases lay in between.

This CDR3 is CASRGQGADSPLHF. CDR3 sequence (DNA): TGTGCCAGCAGAGGACAGGGGGCTGATTCACCCCTCCACTTT. The chain employs TRBV2 and TRBJ1-6; TRBD1 agrees at 11 bases. The CDR3 spans 14 residues. After removal of 6 bases from V and 8 bases from J, the junction contained 3 bases not matched to a gene. The V gene's germline CDR1 is SNHLY and CDR2 FYNNEI.

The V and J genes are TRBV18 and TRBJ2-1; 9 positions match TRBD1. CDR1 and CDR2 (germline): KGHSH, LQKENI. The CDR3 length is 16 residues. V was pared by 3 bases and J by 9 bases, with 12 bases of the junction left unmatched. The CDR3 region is CASSPPTGGGTSEQFF. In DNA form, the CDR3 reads TGTGCCAGCTCACCCCCGACAGGGGGGGGAACAAGTGAGCAGTTCTTC.

CDR3 protein: CASSLWDRENSPLHF. CDR3 coding DNA: TGTGCCAGCAGCTTGTGGGACAGGGAGAATTCACCCCTCCACTTT. V and J are TRBV5-6 and TRBJ1-6, with TRBD1 matching 9 bases. V was clipped by 1 base and J by 7 bases; unmatched bases: 3. Germline CDR1 and CDR2: SGHDT and YYEEEE. The CDR3 sequence is 15 residues long.

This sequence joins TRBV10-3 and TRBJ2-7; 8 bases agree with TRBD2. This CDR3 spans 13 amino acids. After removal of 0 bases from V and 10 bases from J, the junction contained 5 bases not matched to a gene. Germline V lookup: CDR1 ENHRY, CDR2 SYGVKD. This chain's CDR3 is CAISESGTSPQYF. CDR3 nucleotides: TGTGCCATCAGTGAGTCCGGGACTAGTCCTCAGTACTTC.

CDR3 sequence: CASSPQGDFNTEAFF. Written as DNA, the CDR3 is TGTGCCAGCTCACCCCAAGGGGATTTTAACACTGAAGCTTTCTTT. This rearrangement joins TRBV18 to TRBJ1-1, with D tentatively TRBD1 (5 bases). Between the trimmed V and J ends, which lost 3 bases and 2 bases, there was a span of 13 bases. Germline CDR1 KGHSH, CDR2 LQKENI. This CDR3 comprises 15 residues.

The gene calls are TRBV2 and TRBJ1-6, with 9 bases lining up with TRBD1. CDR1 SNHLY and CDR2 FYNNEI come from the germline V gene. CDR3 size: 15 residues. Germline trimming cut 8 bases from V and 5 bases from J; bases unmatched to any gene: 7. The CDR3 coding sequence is TGTGCCAGCGTTCCGGGACAGGGTAATAATTCACCCCTCCACTTT. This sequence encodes CASVPGQGNNSPLHF.

CDR3 amino acids: CASSEGLPNAETQYF. As DNA, the CDR3 is TGTGCCAGCAGTGAAGGGCTACCAAATGCGGAGACCCAGTACTTC. The J gene is TRBJ2-5, the V gene TRBV2; D gene ambiguous. Looked up from germline, CDR1 is SNHLY and CDR2 is FYNNEI. Trimming took 1 base from V and 5 from J, leaving 14 bases between them. This CDR3 is built from 15 residues.

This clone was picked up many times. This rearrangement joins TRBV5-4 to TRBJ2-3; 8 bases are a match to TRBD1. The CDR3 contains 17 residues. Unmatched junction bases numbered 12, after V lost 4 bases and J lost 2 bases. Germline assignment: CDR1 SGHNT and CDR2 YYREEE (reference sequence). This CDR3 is CASSDGRDRSFTDTQYF. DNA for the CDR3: TGTGCCAGCAGCGACGGAAGGGACAGGTCTTTCACAGATACGCAGTATTTT.

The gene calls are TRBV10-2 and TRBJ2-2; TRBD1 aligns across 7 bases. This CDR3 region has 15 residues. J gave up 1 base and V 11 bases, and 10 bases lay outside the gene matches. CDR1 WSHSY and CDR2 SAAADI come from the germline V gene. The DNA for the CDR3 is TGCGCCGGCCTAAAGGGGGCAGGGAACACCGGGGAGCTGTTTTTT. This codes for CAGLKGAGNTGELFF.

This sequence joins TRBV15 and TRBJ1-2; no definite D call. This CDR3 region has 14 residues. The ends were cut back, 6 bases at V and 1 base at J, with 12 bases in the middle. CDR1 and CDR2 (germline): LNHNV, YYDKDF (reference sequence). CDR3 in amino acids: CATSRRGVNYGYTF. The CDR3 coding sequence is TGTGCCACCAGTCGGCGTGGGGTTAACTATGGCTACACCTTC.

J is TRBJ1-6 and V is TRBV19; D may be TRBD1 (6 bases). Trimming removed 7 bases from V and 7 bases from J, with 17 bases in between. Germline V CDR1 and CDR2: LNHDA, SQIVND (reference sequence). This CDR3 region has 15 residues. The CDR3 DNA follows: TGTGCCAGTACCAGACGGGGGGCAGGGAATTCACCCCTCCACTTT. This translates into CASTRRGAGNSPLHF.

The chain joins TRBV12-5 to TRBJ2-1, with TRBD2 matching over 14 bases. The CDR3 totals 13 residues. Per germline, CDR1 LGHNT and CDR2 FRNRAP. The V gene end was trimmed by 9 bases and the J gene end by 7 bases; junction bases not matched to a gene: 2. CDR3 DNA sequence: TGTGCTAGCGGGACTAGCGGGGGAAATGAGCAGTTCTTC. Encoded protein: CASGTSGGNEQFF.